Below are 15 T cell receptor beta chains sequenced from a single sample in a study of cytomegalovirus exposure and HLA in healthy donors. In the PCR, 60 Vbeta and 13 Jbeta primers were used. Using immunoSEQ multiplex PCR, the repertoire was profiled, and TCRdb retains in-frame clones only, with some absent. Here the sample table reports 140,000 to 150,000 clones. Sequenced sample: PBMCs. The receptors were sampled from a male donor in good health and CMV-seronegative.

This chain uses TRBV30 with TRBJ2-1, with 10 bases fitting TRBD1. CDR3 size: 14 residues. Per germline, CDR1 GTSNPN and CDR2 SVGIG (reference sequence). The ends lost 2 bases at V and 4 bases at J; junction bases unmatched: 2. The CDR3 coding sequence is TGTGCCTGGAGTTGGGACAGGGGATACAATGAGCAGTTCTTC. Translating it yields CAWSWDRGYNEQFF. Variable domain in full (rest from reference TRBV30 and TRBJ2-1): SQTIHQWPATLVQPVGSPLSLECTVEGTSNPNLYWYRQAAGRGLQLLFYSVGIGQISSEVPQNLSASRPQDRQFILSSKKLLLSDSGFYLCAWSWDRGYNEQFFGPGTRLTVL.

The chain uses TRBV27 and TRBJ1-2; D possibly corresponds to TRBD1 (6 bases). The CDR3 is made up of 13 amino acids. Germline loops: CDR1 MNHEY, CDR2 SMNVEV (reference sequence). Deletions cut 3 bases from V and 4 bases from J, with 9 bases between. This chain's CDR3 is CASSLVRGYGYTF. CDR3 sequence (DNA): TGTGCCAGCAGTTTGGTCAGGGGCTATGGCTACACCTTC.

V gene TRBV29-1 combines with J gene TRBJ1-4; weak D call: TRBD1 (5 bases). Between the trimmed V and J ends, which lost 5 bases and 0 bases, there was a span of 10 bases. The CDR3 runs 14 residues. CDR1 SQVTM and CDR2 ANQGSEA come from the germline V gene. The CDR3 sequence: CSVTTVATNEKLFF. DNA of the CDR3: TGCAGCGTTACGACAGTTGCAACTAATGAAAAACTGTTTTTT.

Here the CDR3 DNA reads TGTGCCAGCAGTTACTCCGAGGGCTACGAGCAGTACTTC. Translated, it gives CASSYSEGYEQYF. V is TRBV6-5 and J is TRBJ2-7; tentative D call: TRBD2 (5 bases). The CDR3 spans 13 residues. CDR1 MNHEY and CDR2 SVGAGI come from the germline V gene. The V and J ends lost 0 bases and 3 bases respectively, with 6 bases between them.

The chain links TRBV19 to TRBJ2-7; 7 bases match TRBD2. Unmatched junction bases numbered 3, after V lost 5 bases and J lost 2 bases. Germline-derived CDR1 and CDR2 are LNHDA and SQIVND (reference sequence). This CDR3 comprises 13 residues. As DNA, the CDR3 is TGTGCCAGTAGTCCGGGGGGAACCTACGAGCAGTACTTC. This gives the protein CASSPGGTYEQYF.

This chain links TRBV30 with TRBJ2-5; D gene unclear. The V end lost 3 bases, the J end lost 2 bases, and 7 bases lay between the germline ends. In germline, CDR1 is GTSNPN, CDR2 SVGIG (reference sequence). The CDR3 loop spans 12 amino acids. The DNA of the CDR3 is TGTGCCTGGAGAAGCCTGCAAGAGACCCAGTACTTC. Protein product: CAWRSLQETQYF.

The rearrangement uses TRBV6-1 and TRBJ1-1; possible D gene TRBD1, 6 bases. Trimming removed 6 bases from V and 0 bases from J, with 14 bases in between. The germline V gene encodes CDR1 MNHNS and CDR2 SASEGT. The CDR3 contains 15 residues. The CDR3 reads CASSPTGIMNTEAFF. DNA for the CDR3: TGTGCCAGCAGCCCGACAGGTATCATGAACACTGAAGCTTTCTTT.

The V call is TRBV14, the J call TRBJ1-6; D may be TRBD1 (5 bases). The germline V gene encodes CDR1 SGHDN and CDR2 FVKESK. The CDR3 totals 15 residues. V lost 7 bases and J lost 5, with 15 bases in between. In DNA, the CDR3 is TGTGCCAGCAAGGTCGGGGGACGGAATAATTCACCCCTCCACTTT. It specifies CASKVGGRNNSPLHF.

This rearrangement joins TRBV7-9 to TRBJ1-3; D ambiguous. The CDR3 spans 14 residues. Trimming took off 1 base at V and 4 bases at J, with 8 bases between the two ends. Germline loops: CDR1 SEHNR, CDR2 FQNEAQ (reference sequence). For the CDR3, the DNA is TGTGCCAGCAGCTTAGGTTCATTCGGAAACACCATATATTTT. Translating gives CASSLGSFGNTIYF.

CDR3 in amino acids: CASSPILTGNEQFF. CDR3 nucleotide sequence: TGTGCCAGCTCACCTATATTGACGGGTAATGAGCAGTTCTTC. The chain joins TRBV18 to TRBJ2-1; D gene uncertain. The CDR3 covers 14 residues. CDR1 and CDR2 from the germline V gene are KGHSH and LQKENI. Trimming stripped 3 bases from V and 7 bases from J, with 13 bases between.

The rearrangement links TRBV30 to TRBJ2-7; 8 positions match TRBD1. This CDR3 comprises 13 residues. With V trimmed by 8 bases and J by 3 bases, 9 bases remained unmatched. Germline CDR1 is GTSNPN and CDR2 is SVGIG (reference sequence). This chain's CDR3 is CALGWDRNYEQYF. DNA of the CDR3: TGTGCCCTGGGCTGGGACAGGAACTACGAGCAGTACTTC.

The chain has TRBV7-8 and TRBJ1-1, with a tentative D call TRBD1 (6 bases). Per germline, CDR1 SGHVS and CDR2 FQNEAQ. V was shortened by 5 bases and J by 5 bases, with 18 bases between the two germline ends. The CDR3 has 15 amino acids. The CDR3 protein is CASSLSGTPLTEAFF. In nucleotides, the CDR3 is TGTGCCAGCAGCCTATCCGGGACACCGCTGACTGAAGCTTTCTTT.

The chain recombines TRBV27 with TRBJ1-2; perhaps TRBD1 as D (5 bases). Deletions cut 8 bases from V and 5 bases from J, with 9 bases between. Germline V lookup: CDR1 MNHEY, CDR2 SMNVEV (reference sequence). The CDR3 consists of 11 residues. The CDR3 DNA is TGTGCCAGCTCGGGACTGTATGGCTACACCTTC. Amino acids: CASSGLYGYTF.

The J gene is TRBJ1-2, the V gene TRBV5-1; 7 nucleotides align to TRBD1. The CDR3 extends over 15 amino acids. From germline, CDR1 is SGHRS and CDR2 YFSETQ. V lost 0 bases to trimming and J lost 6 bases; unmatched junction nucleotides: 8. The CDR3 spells CASSLEGAEGDGYTF. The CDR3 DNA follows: TGCGCCAGCAGCTTGGAGGGGGCGGAAGGTGATGGCTACACCTTC.

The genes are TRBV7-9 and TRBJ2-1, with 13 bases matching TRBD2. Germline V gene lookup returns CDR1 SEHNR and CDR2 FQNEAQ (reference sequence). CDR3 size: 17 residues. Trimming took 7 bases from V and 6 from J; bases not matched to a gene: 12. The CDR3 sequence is CASTYGLGTSGTNEQFF. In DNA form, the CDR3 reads TGTGCCAGCACCTACGGGCTGGGGACTAGCGGGACCAATGAGCAGTTCTTC.